These T cell receptor beta chains were read from a single sample in a study of OX40 agonist ivuxolimab in advanced cancers. The assay was immunoSEQ multiplex PCR, and TCRdb's table has in-frame clones only and misses some. The sample lists some 83,000 clones, about 86% occurring once. The specimen comprised CD4+ or CD8+ T cells sorted from blood, sampled in a trial of the OX40 agonist ivuxolimab. These receptor sequences come from an adult with an advanced solid tumor such as melanoma, head and neck, liver or kidney cancer. Each CDR3 is given with its conserved first and last residue. A D gene is named only where the DNA matches it firmly. A clone size is listed for some rows: how often the clone was seen (once, few, many), or a class if it is expanded.

CDR3: CASSQTGGGTEAFF
DNA: TGCGCCAGCAGCCAGACAGGAGGAGGGACTGAAGCTTTCTTT
size: .
V: TRBV4-1
J: TRBJ1-1
D: .
length: 14

CDR3: CASSLAGGGEKLFF
DNA: TGTGCCAGCAGTTTAGCAGGAGGGGGTGAAAAACTGTTTTTT
size: .
V: TRBV27
J: TRBJ1-4
D: .
length: 14

CDR3: CASSPYLSNTEAFF
DNA: TGCGCCAGCAGCCCATATCTGAGTAACACTGAAGCTTTCTTT
size: .
V: TRBV5-1
J: TRBJ1-1
D: .
length: 14

CDR3: CASSFRRDSFGEQYF
DNA: TGTGCCAGCAGCTTTAGGAGGGACTCCTTCGGGGAGCAGTACTTC
size: .
V: TRBV5-5
J: TRBJ2-7
D: .
length: 15

CDR3: CAWSVGTANYGYTF
DNA: TGTGCCTGGAGTGTAGGGACCGCGAACTATGGCTACACCTTC
size: .
V: TRBV30
J: TRBJ1-2
D: .
length: 14

CDR3: CASSVHRGEDYGYTF
DNA: TGTGCCAGCAGCGTCCACCGTGGGGAAGACTATGGCTACACCTTC
size: .
V: TRBV9
J: TRBJ1-2
D: .
length: 15

CDR3: CASSQGQGADYEQYF
DNA: TGCGCCAGCAGCCAAGGGCAAGGGGCGGACTACGAGCAGTACTTC
size: .
V: TRBV4-1
J: TRBJ2-7
D: .
length: 15

CDR3: CASSPRGQPNTEAFF
DNA: TGTGCCAGCTCACCCCGGGGACAGCCGAACACTGAAGCTTTCTTT
size: .
V: TRBV18
J: TRBJ1-1
D: TRBD1
length: 15

CDR3: CASSFGGSTGELFF
DNA: TGTGCCAGCAGCTTCGGAGGGAGCACCGGGGAGCTGTTTTTT
size: few
V: TRBV5-5
J: TRBJ2-2
D: .
length: 14

CDR3: CASSLGVSNTEAFF
DNA: TGTGCCAGCTCACTTGGGGTCTCGAACACTGAAGCTTTCTTT
size: .
V: TRBV18
J: TRBJ1-1
D: .
length: 14

CDR3: CASSPRTSGREETQYF
DNA: TGTGCCAGCAGCCCCCGGACTAGCGGGAGGGAAGAGACCCAGTACTTC
size: once
V: TRBV11-1
J: TRBJ2-5
D: TRBD2
length: 16